Described below is a single T cell receptor beta chain sequence and its context. Source study methods: Estimates of nucleated cell counts were drawn from the amplification of reference gene primers. TCRdb's table, derived via immunoSEQ multiplex PCR, lists solely in-frame clones and lacks some. V and J calls and clone size are given by that table; D and trimming were obtained from the DNA. The profile covers over 100,000 clones, with 85% appearing a single time and approximately 10% taken by the ten largest. The J segment lost 1 base and the V segment lost 6 bases, leaving 5 bases of the junction unmatched. CDR1 is SNHLY and CDR2 is FYNNEI in the germline V gene. This CDR3 comprises 14 residues. The data were obtained in a study of blood T cell repertoires in COVID-19. Overall study context: Collection of acute and convalescent COVID-19 samples took place in the United States, Italy and Spain. PBMCs, B-cell-depleted T cells, or T cells provided the cDNA or gDNA that made up the material.

The sequencing input was peripheral blood. The V and J genes are TRBV2 and TRBJ1-1, with 7 positions matching TRBD1. This sequence was found in a man older than 75 with acute or convalescent COVID-19. Written as DNA, the CDR3 is TGTGCCAGCAGGACAGGGACAGCGAACACTGAAGCTTTCTTT. The encoded protein is CASRTGTANTEAFF.